This TCR beta chain comes out of a study of blood T cells in healthy people across ages. There are a few counts of this clonotype. Its antigen is still unknown. Study observations and caveats: Diversity estimates drawn from one million T cells were deemed underestimates.

Sample-barcoded 5' priming and a J-beta primer mix drove a second PCR of roughly 7 to 11 cycles. With 12 random nucleotides, a template-switch adaptor tagged each individual cDNA molecule. A single record per CDR3 protein comes from TCRdb applying MiXCR to the 5' RACE reads. The repertoire holds approximately 780,000 distinct CDR3 sequences, with 20% to 30% as singletons. Germline V gene data show CDR1 as SNHLY and CDR2 as FYNNEI. The CDR3 extends over 12 amino acids. V was pared by 5 bases and J by 10 bases, with 14 bases between. These data were also filed under a second study, of T cells of mothers and their children. That work contributes: Second-round PCR products received sample barcodes and 2-4 random nucleotides from the M1S primer. The overlap seen between related mothers and children slightly exceeded that of unrelated pairs, though not significantly.

Sequences were obtained from blood. This TCR was recovered from a boy aged 5-17 years in good health. The chain joins TRBV2 to TRBJ1-1; weak D call: TRBD1 (5 bases). CDR3 in DNA: TGTGCCAGCAGTCAGGACATGGAATCAGCTTTCTTT. It codes for CASSQDMESAFF.